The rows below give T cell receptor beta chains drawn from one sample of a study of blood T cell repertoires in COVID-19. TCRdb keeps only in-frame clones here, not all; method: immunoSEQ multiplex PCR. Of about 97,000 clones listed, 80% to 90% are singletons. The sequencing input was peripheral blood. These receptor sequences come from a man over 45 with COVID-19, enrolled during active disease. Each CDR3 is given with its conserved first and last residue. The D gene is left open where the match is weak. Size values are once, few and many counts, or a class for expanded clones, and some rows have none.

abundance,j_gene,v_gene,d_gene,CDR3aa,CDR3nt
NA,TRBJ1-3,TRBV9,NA,CASSVVSSGNTIYF,TGTGCCAGCAGCGTAGTCTCCTCTGGAAACACCATATATTTT
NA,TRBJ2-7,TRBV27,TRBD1,CASSDRGRNEQYF,TGTGCCAGCAGTGACAGGGGCCGGAACGAGCAGTACTTC
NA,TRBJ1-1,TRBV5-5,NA,CASGRTRYEAFF,TGTGCCAGCGGAAGGACAAGATATGAAGCTTTCTTT
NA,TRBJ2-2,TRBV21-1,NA,CASGLAGGQTGELFF,TGTGCCAGTGGACTAGCGGGGGGCCAGACCGGGGAGCTGTTTTTT
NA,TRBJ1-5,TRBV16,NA,CASSQGGNQPQHF,TGTGCCAGCAGCCAGGGGGGAAATCAGCCCCAGCATTTT
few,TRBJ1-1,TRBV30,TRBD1,CAWGYAGTANTEAFF,TGTGCCTGGGGTTATGCCGGGACAGCAAACACTGAAGCTTTCTTT
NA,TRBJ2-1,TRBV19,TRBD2,CASSISRGVPYNEQFF,TGTGCCAGTAGTATCTCGCGGGGGGTTCCCTACAATGAGCAGTTCTTC
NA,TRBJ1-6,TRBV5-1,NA,CASSEGGIGSPLHF,TGCGCCAGCTCCGAGGGGGGGATCGGTTCACCCCTCCACTTT
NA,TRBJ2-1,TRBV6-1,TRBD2,CASSEVSGGAGEQFF,TGTGCCAGCAGTGAAGTTAGCGGGGGGGCTGGTGAGCAGTTCTTC
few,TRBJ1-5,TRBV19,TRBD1,CASSLRSGGGQPQHF,TGTGCCAGTAGCTTAAGGTCAGGGGGCGGTCAGCCCCAGCATTTT
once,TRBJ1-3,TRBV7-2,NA,CASSSLRNTIYF,TGTGCCAGCAGCTCCCTCAGGAACACCATATATTTT
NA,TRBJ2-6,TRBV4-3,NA,CASSGISLFGANVLTF,TGCGCCAGCTCGGGAATCTCCCTCTTTGGGGCCAACGTCCTGACTTTC
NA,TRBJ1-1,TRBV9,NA,CASSVNSNTEAFF,TGTGCCAGCAGCGTCAATTCAAACACTGAAGCTTTCTTT
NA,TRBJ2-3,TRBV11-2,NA,CASSKRTQSSTDTQYF,TGTGCCAGCAGCAAGAGGACACAGTCTAGCACAGATACGCAGTATTTT
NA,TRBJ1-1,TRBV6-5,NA,CASSPTTSYAEAFF,TGTGCCAGCAGTCCCACCACGAGTTACGCTGAAGCTTTCTTT
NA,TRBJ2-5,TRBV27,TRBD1,CASSFESSGGMRETQYF,TGTGCCAGCAGTTTTGAATCCTCAGGGGGCATGAGAGAGACCCAGTACTTC
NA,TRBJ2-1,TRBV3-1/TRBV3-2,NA,CASSQVLASDEQFF,TGTGCCAGCAGCCAAGTGTTAGCGTCCGATGAGCAGTTCTTC
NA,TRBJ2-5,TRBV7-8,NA,CASSAGLIQETQYF,TGTGCCAGCAGTGCAGGACTGATCCAAGAGACCCAGTACTTC
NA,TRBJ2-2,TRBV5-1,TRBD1,CASSTGTGGTGELFF,TGCGCCAGCAGCACCGGGACAGGGGGCACCGGGGAGCTGTTTTTT
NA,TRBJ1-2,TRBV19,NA,CASSSSPGQIGDGYTF,TGTGCCAGTAGTTCGTCCCCGGGACAAATAGGCGATGGCTACACCTTC
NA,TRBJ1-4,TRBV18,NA,CASGTGFATNEKLFF,TGTGCCAGCGGCACAGGCTTTGCAACTAATGAAAAACTGTTTTTT